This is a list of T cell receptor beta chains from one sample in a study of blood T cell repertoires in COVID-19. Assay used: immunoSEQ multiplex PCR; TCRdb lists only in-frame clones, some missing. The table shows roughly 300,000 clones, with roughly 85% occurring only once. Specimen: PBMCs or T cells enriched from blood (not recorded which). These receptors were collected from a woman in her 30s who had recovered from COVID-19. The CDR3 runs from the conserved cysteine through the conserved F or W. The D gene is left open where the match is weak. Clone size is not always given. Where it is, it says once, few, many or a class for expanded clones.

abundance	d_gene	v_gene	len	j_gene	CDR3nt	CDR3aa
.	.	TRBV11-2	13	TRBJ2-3	TGTGCCAGCAGCCCAGGAGCGGGAGATACGCAGTATTTT	CASSPGAGDTQYF
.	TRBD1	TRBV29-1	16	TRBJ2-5	TGCAGCGTTGGCGCCCCGGGACAGGGGGCGATAGAGACCCAGTACTTC	CSVGAPGQGAIETQYF
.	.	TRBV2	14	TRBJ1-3	TGTGCCAGCAGAACAGGGCTCTCTGGAAACACCATATATTTT	CASRTGLSGNTIYF
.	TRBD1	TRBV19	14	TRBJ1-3	TGTGCCAGTAGACAGGGGGCGAATGGAAACACCATATATTTT	CASRQGANGNTIYF
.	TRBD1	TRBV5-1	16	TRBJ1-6	TGCGCCAGCAGCCAGGGACAGGGGGCATGGAATTCACCCCTCCACTTT	CASSQGQGAWNSPLHF
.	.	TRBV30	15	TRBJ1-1	TGTGCCTGGAGTGTACTGGGCAGATTGAACACTGAAGCTTTCTTT	CAWSVLGRLNTEAFF
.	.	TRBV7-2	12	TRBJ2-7	TGTGCCAGCAGCCCACGGGTGGACGAGCAGTACTTC	CASSPRVDEQYF
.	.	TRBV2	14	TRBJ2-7	TGTGCCAGCACCGAACCGACAGTCCTCTACGAGCAGTACTTC	CASTEPTVLYEQYF
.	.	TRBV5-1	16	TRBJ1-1	TGCGCCAGCAGCTTGGTGCCAGGGCCTTTAAACACTGAAGCTTTCTTT	CASSLVPGPLNTEAFF
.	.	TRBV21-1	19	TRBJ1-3	TGTGCCAGCAGCATGAATGGATGCCCCTGGGCGTCCACTGGAAACACCATATATTTT	CASSMNGCPWASTGNTIYF
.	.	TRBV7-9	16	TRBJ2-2	TGTGCCAGCAGCTTAGTGGGGCCACAGAACACCGGGGAGCTGTTTTTT	CASSLVGPQNTGELFF
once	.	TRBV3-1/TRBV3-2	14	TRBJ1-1	TGTGCCAGCAGCCCCGGACAGAGGAGCACTGAAGCTTTCTTT	CASSPGQRSTEAFF
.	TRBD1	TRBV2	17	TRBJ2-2	TGTGCCAGCACCAGGGGGTTACAGGGGGCGTATTCCGGGGAGCTGTTTTTT	CASTRGLQGAYSGELFF
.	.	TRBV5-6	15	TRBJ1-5	TGTGCCAGCAGCCTAGGACAGTATAGCAATCAGCCCCAGCATTTT	CASSLGQYSNQPQHF
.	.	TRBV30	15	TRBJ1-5	TGTGCCTGGAGCGTTCCGGACACTAGCAATCAGCCCCAGCATTTT	CAWSVPDTSNQPQHF
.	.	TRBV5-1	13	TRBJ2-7	TGCGCCAGCAGCTTGGGCATAGCCTACGAGCAGTACTTC	CASSLGIAYEQYF
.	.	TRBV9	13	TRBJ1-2	TGTGCCAGCAGCCCCGGGTCCAACTATGGCTACACCTTC	CASSPGSNYGYTF
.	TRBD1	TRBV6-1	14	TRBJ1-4	TGTGCCAGCAGTGATCGGCAGGGGGCGGAAAAACTGTTTTTT	CASSDRQGAEKLFF
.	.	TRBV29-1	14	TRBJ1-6	TGCAGCGTTCGCTCCGGGTCCGGGGATTCACCCCTCCACTTT	CSVRSGSGDSPLHF
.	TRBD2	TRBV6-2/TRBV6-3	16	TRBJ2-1	TGTGCCAGCAGCAAAGGCGGGGGTGTCTCCTACAATGAGCAGTTCTTC	CASSKGGGVSYNEQFF
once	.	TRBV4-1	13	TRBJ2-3	TGCGCCAGCAGCCAAAGCCCCACAGATACGCAGTATTTT	CASSQSPTDTQYF
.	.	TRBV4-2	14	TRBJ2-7	TGTGCCAGCAGCCAAGTCGCTAGCGTCTACGAGCAGTACTTC	CASSQVASVYEQYF
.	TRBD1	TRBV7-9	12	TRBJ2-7	TGTGCCAGCAGCCTAGACAGGGGAGAGCAGTACTTC	CASSLDRGEQYF
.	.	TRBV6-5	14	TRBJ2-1	TGTGCCAGCAGTTACTCGTTGGGGGCGAAAGAGCAGTTCTTC	CASSYSLGAKEQFF
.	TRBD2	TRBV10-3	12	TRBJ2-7	TGTGCCACCGGGACTAACTCCTACGAGCAGTACTTC	CATGTNSYEQYF
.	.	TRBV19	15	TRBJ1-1	TGTGCCAGTAGTATAGATTCAGGGTTGAACACTGAAGCTTTCTTT	CASSIDSGLNTEAFF
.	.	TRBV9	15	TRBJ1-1	TGTGCCAGCAGCGTAGCTTCCCAGGGGCGGACTGAAGCTTTCTTT	CASSVASQGRTEAFF
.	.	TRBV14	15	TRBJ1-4	TGTGCCAGCAGCCTTACCGGTGTCTCTAATGAAAAACTGTTTTTT	CASSLTGVSNEKLFF
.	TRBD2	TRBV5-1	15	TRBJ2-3	TGCGCCAGCAGCGAGACTAGCGGGGATATAGATACGCAGTATTTT	CASSETSGDIDTQYF